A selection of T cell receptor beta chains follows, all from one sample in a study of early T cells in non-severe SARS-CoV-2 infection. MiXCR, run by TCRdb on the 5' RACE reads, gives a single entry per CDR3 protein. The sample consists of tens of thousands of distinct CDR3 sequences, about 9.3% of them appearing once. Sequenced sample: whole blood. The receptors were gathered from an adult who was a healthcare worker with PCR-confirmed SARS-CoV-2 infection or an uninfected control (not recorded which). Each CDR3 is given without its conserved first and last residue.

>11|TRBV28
ASSGGATYEQY
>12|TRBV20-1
SALSGQGADEQY
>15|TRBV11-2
ASSLGLAGATQETQY
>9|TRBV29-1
SVEEGDTDT
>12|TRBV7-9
ASSQGQQNTEAF
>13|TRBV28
ASSLGTGSTGELF
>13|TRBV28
ASSFYAGTREKLF
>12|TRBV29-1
SVGIGGAQETQY
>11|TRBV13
ASSFYGNTEAF
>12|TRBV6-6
ASSFGLSTDTQY
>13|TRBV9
ASSPATLGGNEQF
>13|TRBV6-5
ASRPPLKWDTEAF
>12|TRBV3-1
ASSPWAGGDEAF
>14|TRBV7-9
ASSLVGGVLTDTQY
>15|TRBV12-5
ASGLARGRKLQETQY
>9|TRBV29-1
SVEAANGYT
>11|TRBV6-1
ASSESSNTEAF
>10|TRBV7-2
ASSFRAHEQY
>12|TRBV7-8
ASSPVLLTDTQY
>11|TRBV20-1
SAIGRGNTEAF
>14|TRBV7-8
ASSWPPGGSYNEQF
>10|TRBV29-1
SVGYTESEQY
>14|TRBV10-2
ASSEPGTGEGDTQY
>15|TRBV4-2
ASSQDRYGPTGDEQY
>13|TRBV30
AWSVWGSGANVLT
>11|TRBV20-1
SARGDRVRGYT
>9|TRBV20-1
SAGRLDGYT
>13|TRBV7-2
ASSLGQGQNSPLH